The next 7 T cell receptor beta chains were all read from a single sample in a study of CD8 T cells in ankylosing spondylitis. TCRdb reprocessed the 5' RACE reads with MiXCR, giving one entry per CDR3 protein. Of 150,000 or so distinct CDR3 sequences listed, around a third are singletons. Sample: synovial fluid, either unsorted or a sorted T cell fraction (not recorded which). The receptor set was obtained from a male donor with ankylosing spondylitis.

At least ten counts were recorded for this clonotype. The genes are TRBV20-1 and TRBJ2-1; 9 positions match TRBD2. V shed 5 bases and J 5 bases; nucleotides not matched to a gene: 10. Germline V gene lookup returns CDR1 DFQATT and CDR2 SNEGSKA (reference sequence). This CDR3 has 15 amino acids. The CDR3 spells CSAHDSGGLHNEQFF. In DNA, the CDR3 is TGCAGTGCTCACGATAGCGGGGGACTTCACAATGAGCAGTTCTTC.

This chain links TRBV5-1 with TRBJ2-1; no clear D. This CDR3 contains 14 residues. Germline CDR1 and CDR2: SGHRS and YFSETQ. Trimming removed 5 bases at V and 0 bases at J, with 9 bases between. The CDR3 DNA follows: TGCGCCAGCAGTCCCCCGAGCTCCTACAATGAGCAGTTCTTC. Its translation is CASSPPSSYNEQFF.

Ten or more counts support this clonotype. The chain carries TRBV20-1 and TRBJ2-1, with D unresolved. V was shortened by 0 bases and J by 4 bases, with 16 bases between the two germline ends. Germline loops: CDR1 DFQATT, CDR2 SNEGSKA (reference sequence). This CDR3 comprises 16 residues. The CDR3 loop is CSARDRSIQAYNEQFF. CDR3 nucleotides: TGCAGTGCTAGAGATCGGTCGATCCAGGCTTACAATGAGCAGTTCTTC.

CDR3 in amino acids: CASSLLGPAAEAFF. The CDR3 nucleotides read TGTGCCAGCAGTTTATTAGGCCCTGCGGCTGAAGCTTTCTTT. The V and J genes are TRBV28 and TRBJ1-1; D not resolved. Germline V gene lookup returns CDR1 MDHEN and CDR2 SYDVKM. V was trimmed by 1 base and J by 6 bases, leaving 12 bases between them. This CDR3 contains 14 residues.

This chain joins TRBV6-1 and TRBJ2-3; TRBD2 aligns across 7 bases. The V segment lost 6 bases and the J segment 12 bases; nucleotides outside the gene matches: 12. The CDR3 is 13 amino acids. Germline V gene data show CDR1 as MNHNS and CDR2 as SASEGT. The CDR3: CASRHPAKRGQYF. CDR3 nucleotide sequence: TGTGCCAGCAGACACCCGGCGAAGCGGGGTCAGTATTTT.

The rearrangement uses TRBV27 and TRBJ2-3; weak D call: TRBD2 (7 bases). The CDR3 is 17 residues long. CDR1 is MNHEY and CDR2 is SMNVEV in the germline V gene (reference sequence). V was shortened by 7 bases and J by 0 bases, with 20 bases between the two germline ends. CDR3 sequence reads: CASTGRGPPLSTDTQYF. DNA for the CDR3: TGTGCCAGCACGGGGCGGGGGCCTCCCCTAAGCACAGATACGCAGTATTTT.

This CDR3 is CASSRGTGLRETQYF. Here the CDR3 DNA reads TGTGCCAGCAGTCGAGGGACAGGTTTACGGGAGACCCAGTACTTC. The chain uses TRBV12-3 or TRBV12-4 and TRBJ2-5; the match to TRBD1 covers 8 bases. The CDR3 covers 15 residues. After removal of 5 bases from V and 5 bases from J, the junction contained 10 bases not matched to a gene.